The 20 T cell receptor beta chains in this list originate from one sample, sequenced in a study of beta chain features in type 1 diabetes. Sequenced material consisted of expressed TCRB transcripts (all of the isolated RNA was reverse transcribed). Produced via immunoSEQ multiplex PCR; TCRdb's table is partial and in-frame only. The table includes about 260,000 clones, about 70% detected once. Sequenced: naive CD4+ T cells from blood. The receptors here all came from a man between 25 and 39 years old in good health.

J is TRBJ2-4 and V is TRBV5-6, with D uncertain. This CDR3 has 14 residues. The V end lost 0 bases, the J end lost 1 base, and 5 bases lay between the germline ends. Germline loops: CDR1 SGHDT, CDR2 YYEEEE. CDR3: CASSLEGAKNIQYF. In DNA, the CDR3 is TGTGCCAGCAGCTTGGAAGGCGCCAAAAACATTCAGTACTTC.

The CDR3 DNA sequence: TGTGCCAGCAGCCCTGGCAGGGGAGGCAATGAGCAGTTCTTC. It yields the protein CASSPGRGGNEQFF. This sequence joins TRBV5-4 and TRBJ2-1, with D perhaps assigned TRBD1 or TRBD2 (6 bases each). Germline V CDR1 and CDR2: SGHNT, YYREEE (reference sequence). V lost 4 bases to trimming and J lost 6 bases, with 14 bases between them. The CDR3 totals 14 residues.

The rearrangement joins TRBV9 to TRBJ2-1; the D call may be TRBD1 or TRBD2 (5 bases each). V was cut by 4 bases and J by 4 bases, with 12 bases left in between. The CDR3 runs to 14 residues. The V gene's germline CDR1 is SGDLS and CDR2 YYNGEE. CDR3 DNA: TGTGCCAGCAGCCCCGGTGGGGGTTACAATGAGCAGTTCTTC. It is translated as CASSPGGGYNEQFF.

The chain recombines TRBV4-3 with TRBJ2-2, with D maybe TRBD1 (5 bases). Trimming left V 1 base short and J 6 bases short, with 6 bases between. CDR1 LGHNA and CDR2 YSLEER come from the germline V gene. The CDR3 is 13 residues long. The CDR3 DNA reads TGCGCCAGCAGCCAAGTCAGGGCCGGGGAGCTGTTTTTT. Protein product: CASSQVRAGELFF.

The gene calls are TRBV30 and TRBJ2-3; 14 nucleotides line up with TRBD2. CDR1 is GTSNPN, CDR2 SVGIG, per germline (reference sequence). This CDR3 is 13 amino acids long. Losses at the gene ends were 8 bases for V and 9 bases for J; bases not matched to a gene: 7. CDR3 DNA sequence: TGTGCCCGTGGACTAGCGGGAGGTGGGACGCAGTATTTT. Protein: CARGLAGGGTQYF.

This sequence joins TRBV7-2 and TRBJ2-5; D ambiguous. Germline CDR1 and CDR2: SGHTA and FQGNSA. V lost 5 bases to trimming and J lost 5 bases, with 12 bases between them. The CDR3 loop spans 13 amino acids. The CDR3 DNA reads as TGTGCCAGCAGCCCCCGTAACACGGAGACCCAGTACTTC. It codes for CASSPRNTETQYF.

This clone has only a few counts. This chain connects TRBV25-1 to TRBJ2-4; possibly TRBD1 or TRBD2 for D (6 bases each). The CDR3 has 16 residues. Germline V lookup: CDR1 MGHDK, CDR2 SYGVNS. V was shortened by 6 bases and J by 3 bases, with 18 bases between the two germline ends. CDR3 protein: CASSTMGGKGKNIQYF. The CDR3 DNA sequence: TGTGCCAGCAGCACCATGGGGGGCAAGGGCAAAAACATTCAGTACTTC.

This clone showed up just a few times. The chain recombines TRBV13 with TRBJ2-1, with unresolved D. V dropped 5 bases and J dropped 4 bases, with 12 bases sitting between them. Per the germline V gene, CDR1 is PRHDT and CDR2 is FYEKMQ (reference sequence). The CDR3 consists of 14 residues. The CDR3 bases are TGTGCCAGCAGCCTGACGGTGCCGTACAATGAGCAGTTCTTC. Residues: CASSLTVPYNEQFF.

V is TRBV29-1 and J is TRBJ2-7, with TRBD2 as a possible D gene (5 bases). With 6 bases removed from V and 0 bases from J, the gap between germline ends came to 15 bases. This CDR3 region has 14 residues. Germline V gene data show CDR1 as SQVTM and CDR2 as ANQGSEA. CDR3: CSVVTREPSYEQYF. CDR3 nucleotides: TGCAGCGTCGTAACCCGGGAACCCTCCTACGAGCAGTACTTC.

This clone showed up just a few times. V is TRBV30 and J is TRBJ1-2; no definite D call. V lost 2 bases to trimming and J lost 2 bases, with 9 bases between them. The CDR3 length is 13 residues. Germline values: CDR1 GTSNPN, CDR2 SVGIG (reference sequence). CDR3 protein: CAWSSGSNYGYTF. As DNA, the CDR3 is TGTGCCTGGAGTTCTGGGTCAAACTATGGCTACACCTTC.

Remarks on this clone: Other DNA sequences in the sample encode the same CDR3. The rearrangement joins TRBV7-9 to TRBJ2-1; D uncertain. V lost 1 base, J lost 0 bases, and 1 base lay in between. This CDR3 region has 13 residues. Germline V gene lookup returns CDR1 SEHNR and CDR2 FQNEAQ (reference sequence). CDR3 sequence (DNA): TGTGCCAGCAGCTTAGACTCCTACAATGAGCAGTTCTTC. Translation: CASSLDSYNEQFF.

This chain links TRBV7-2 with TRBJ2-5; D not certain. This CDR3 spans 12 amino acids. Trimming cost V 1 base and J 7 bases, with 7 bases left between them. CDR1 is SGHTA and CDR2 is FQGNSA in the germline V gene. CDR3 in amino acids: CASSLEVVTQYF. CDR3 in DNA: TGTGCCAGCAGCTTAGAGGTGGTGACCCAGTACTTC.

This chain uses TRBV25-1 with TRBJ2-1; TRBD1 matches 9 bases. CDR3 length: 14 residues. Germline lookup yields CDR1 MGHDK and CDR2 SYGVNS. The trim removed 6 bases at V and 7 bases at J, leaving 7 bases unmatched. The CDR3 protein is CASRRTGVGNEQFF. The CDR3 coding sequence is TGTGCCAGCAGGAGGACAGGGGTCGGGAATGAGCAGTTCTTC.

The CDR3 sequence is CASSQVTVASSPLHF. The CDR3 DNA reads as TGCGCCAGCAGCCAAGTAACAGTGGCCAGTTCACCCCTCCACTTT. J is TRBJ1-6 and V is TRBV4-1, with D unresolved. Looked up from germline, CDR1 is MGHRA and CDR2 is YSYEKL. V was clipped by 1 base and J by 9 bases, with 13 bases between them. This CDR3 contains 15 residues.

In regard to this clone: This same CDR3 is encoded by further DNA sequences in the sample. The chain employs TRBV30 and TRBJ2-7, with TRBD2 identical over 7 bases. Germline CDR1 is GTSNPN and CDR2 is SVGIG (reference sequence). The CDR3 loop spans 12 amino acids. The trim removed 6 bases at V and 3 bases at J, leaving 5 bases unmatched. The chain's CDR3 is CACSGRGYEQYF. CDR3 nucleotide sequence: TGTGCCTGTAGCGGGCGGGGCTACGAGCAGTACTTC.

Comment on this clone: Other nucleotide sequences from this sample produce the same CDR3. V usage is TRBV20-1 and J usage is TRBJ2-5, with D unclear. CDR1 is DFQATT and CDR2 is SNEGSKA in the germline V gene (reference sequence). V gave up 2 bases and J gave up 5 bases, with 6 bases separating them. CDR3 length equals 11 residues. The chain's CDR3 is CSARLLETQYF. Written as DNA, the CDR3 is TGCAGTGCTAGACTTTTGGAGACCCAGTACTTC.

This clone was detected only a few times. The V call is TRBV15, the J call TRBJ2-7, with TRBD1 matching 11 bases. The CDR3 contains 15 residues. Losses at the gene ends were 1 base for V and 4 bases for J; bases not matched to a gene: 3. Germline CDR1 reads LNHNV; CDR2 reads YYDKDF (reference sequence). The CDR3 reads CATSRGTGGFYEQYF. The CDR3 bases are TGTGCCACCAGCAGAGGGACAGGGGGCTTTTACGAGCAGTACTTC.

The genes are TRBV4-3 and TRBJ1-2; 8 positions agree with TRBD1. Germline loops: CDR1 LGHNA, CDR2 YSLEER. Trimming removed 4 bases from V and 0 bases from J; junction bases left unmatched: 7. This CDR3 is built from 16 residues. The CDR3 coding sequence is TGCGCCAGCAGCCGAGCCGGGACAGGCGCTAACTATGGCTACACCTTC. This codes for CASSRAGTGANYGYTF.

In DNA, the CDR3 is TGTGCCAGCAGCACCCCGGGACAGAGCACAGATACGCAGTATTTT. Translation gives CASSTPGQSTDTQYF. The chain carries TRBV9 and TRBJ2-3; the match to TRBD1 covers 7 bases. Germline V gives CDR1 SGDLS, CDR2 YYNGEE. V shed 4 bases, J shed 0 bases, and the junction held 5 bases outside the gene matches. The CDR3 loop spans 15 amino acids.

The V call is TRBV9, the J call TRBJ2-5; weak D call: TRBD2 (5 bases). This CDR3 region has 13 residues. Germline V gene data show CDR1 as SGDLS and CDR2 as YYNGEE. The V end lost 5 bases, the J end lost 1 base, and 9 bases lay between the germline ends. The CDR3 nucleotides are TGTGCCAGCAGTCCTAGCCTCCAAGAGACCCAGTACTTC. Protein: CASSPSLQETQYF.